The clone carrying this T cell receptor delta chain was seen only a few times. The sample originates from a study of gamma-delta chains in newborns, infants, children. Study at large: Microbial exposure reportedly drives polyclonal innate γδ T cell expansion after birth.

The germline CDR1 and CDR2 sequences are GEAIGNYY and EKD. The CDR3 spans 19 residues. V dropped 3 bases and J dropped 0; count of bases not matched to a gene: 8. TCRdb reanalysed the reads via CATT. The sample includes more than 9,000 delta-chain clones, roughly 9.5% seen only once; the top ten take roughly 10%. Sequences were obtained from blood. The source of this sequence is a child who was a newborn, infant or young child, either healthy, febrile or measles-vaccinated (not recorded which). This chain uses TRDV2 with TRDJ3; 9 nucleotides agree with TRDD3. CDR3 nucleotides: TGTGCCTGTGACCCTGCACTGGGGGAGAGCTCCTGGGACACCCGACAGATGTTTTTC. Translated, it gives CACDPALGESSWDTRQMFF.